A single sample gave rise to the 17 T cell receptor beta chains below, sequenced in a study of graft-versus-host responses after intestinal transplantation. The repertoire was sequenced with immunoSEQ multiplex PCR; TCRdb's copy has only in-frame clones and lacks some. In the table there are approximately 15,000 clones, approximately 38% of which are singletons. Stimulators, some 200,000 irradiated and violet-dye-labeled cells, were plated with some 200,000 CFSE-labeled responder cells. The material was alloreactive CD8+ T cells from a mixed lymphocyte reaction culture, obtained before intestinal transplant. Sample subset: CFSE-low proliferating T cells sorted from approximately 6-day pre-transplant mixed lymphocyte reaction (GvH or HvG direction). The receptor source for this set is a human patient who received an intestinal transplant.

This clone has a handful of counts. The chain couples TRBV5-6 to TRBJ2-7; perhaps TRBD1 as D (5 bases). Looked up from germline, CDR1 is SGHDT and CDR2 is YYEEEE. V was cut by 0 bases and J by 0 bases, with 7 bases left in between. The CDR3 has 14 amino acids. The CDR3 is CASSLGDSSYEQYF. The CDR3 DNA sequence: TGTGCCAGCAGCTTGGGAGACAGCTCCTACGAGCAGTACTTC.

The chain joins TRBV5-1 to TRBJ2-7; a possible D gene is TRBD1 (5 bases). CDR1 SGHRS and CDR2 YFSETQ come from the germline V gene. Trimming took off 2 bases at V and 0 bases at J, with 9 bases between the two ends. The CDR3 consists of 14 residues. Here the CDR3 reads CASSLQASSYEQYF. DNA for the CDR3: TGCGCCAGCAGCTTACAGGCAAGCTCCTACGAGCAGTACTTC.

This clone has a handful of counts. This CDR3 is also generated by other DNA sequences in the sample. The J gene is TRBJ1-2, the V gene TRBV13; D not certain. This CDR3 has 15 amino acids. V lost 4 bases and J lost 7, with 19 bases in between. Looked up from germline, CDR1 is PRHDT and CDR2 is FYEKMQ (reference sequence). CDR3 sequence: CASSSTGFLTSGYTF. The CDR3 nucleotides are TGTGCCAGCAGCTCAACCGGGTTTTTGACTAGTGGCTACACCTTC.

The V gene is TRBV7-8, the J gene TRBJ1-2; no clear D gene. This CDR3 comprises 15 residues. Trimming pared 5 bases from V and 4 bases from J, leaving 17 bases between. CDR1 SGHVS and CDR2 FQNEAQ come from the germline V gene. This CDR3 is CASSPWGERVYGYTF. The CDR3 DNA reads TGTGCCAGCAGCCCCTGGGGTGAGAGGGTCTATGGCTACACCTTC.

This chain joins TRBV5-1 and TRBJ1-1; D is undetermined. This CDR3 is 17 amino acids long. The V gene lost 7 bases and the J gene lost 3 bases, with 25 bases spanning the gap. Germline CDR1 reads SGHRS; CDR2 reads YFSETQ. In DNA, the CDR3 is TGCGCCAGCGCTCCGCAGGCATCATGGGTTTTGGACACTGAAGCTTTCTTT. It is translated as CASAPQASWVLDTEAFF.

This clone turned up a few times. The chain carries TRBV4-3 and TRBJ2-7, with 11 bases identical to TRBD2. The V and J ends lost 2 bases and 1 base, in that order; junction bases with no gene match: 4. Germline V gene data show CDR1 as LGHNA and CDR2 as YSLEER. This CDR3 has 16 amino acids. The CDR3 is CASSQIAGGPSYEQYF. DNA for the CDR3: TGCGCCAGCAGCCAAATAGCGGGAGGGCCGTCCTACGAGCAGTACTTC.

In this sample, this clone turned up a few times. The chain employs TRBV23-1 and TRBJ1-6; D possibly corresponds to TRBD1 (5 bases). TRBV23-1 belongs to the ORF category, with a function that is uncertain. Trimming shortened V by 0 bases and J by 5 bases, and 14 bases separated the two germline ends. The CDR3 extends over 17 amino acids. This CDR3 is CASSQSNQGVNNSPLHF. CDR3 DNA sequence: TGCGCCAGCAGTCAATCGAATCAAGGGGTAAATAATTCACCCCTCCACTTT.

The chain joins TRBV30 to TRBJ2-5, with 10 bases aligning to TRBD2. With 5 bases clipped from V and 3 bases from J, the junction kept 3 bases outside the gene matches. The CDR3 is 13 amino acids. CDR1 GTSNPN and CDR2 SVGIG come from the germline V gene (reference sequence). CDR3 coding DNA: TGTGCCTGGGGAACTAGCGGGAAAGAGACCCAGTACTTC. It codes for CAWGTSGKETQYF.

This sequence joins TRBV13 and TRBJ2-7; D is possibly TRBD1 (6 bases). Per the germline V gene, CDR1 is PRHDT and CDR2 is FYEKMQ (reference sequence). The CDR3 extends over 13 amino acids. Deletions cut 5 bases from V and 0 bases from J, with 8 bases between. The CDR3 protein is CASSRQVSYEQYF. The DNA for the CDR3 is TGTGCCAGCAGCCGACAGGTCTCCTACGAGCAGTACTTC.

The V call is TRBV11-3, the J call TRBJ1-2; possibly TRBD1 for D (5 bases). The CDR3 consists of 17 residues. V lost 1 base and J 6 bases, leaving 21 bases between the germline ends. CDR1 is SGHNT and CDR2 is YENEEA in the germline V gene. In nucleotides, the CDR3 is TGTGCCAGCAGCTTAGCGGACCTGGGGACGGCGGCCGATGGCTACACCTTC. Translating gives CASSLADLGTAADGYTF.

This clone came up a few times. The rearrangement joins TRBV5-1 to TRBJ2-1; 10 bases map to TRBD2. Looked up from germline, CDR1 is SGHRS and CDR2 is YFSETQ. The CDR3 totals 17 residues. V lost 4 bases to trimming and J lost 6 bases; unmatched junction nucleotides: 13. The CDR3 nucleotides read TGCGCCAGCAGCGCTTACCCTAGCGGGAGCGTCGTCAATGAGCAGTTCTTC. This gives the protein CASSAYPSGSVVNEQFF.

This clone was seen more than once but under ten times. The DNA for the CDR3 is TGTGCCAGTAGTACCACCTCCCGACAGGGGGTAGGGTACGAGCAGTACTTC. Protein product: CASSTTSRQGVGYEQYF. The chain is built from TRBV19 and TRBJ2-7, with TRBD1 identical over 9 bases. Trimming removed 4 bases from V and 4 bases from J; junction bases left unmatched: 14. This CDR3 region has 17 residues. CDR1 is LNHDA and CDR2 is SQIVND in the germline V gene (reference sequence).

This clone counts as medium-sized. The chain couples TRBV19 to TRBJ2-1; 13 nucleotides agree with TRBD2. The CDR3 is made up of 17 amino acids. Per the germline V gene, CDR1 is LNHDA and CDR2 is SQIVND (reference sequence). The V and J ends lost 4 bases and 7 bases, in that order; junction bases with no gene match: 10. The CDR3 sequence: CASSTSWTSGSWNEQFF. The CDR3 DNA follows: TGTGCCAGTAGTACCTCCTGGACTAGCGGGAGTTGGAATGAGCAGTTCTTC.

The CDR3 DNA reads TGTGCCAGCAGCTTAAGACTCGAACGAGAAGGGAACACTGAAGCTTTCTTT. Its protein product is CASSLRLEREGNTEAFF. V and J are TRBV7-9 and TRBJ1-1; D ambiguous. Germline loops: CDR1 SEHNR, CDR2 FQNEAQ (reference sequence). The V gene lost 2 bases and the J gene lost 1 base, with 17 bases spanning the gap. The CDR3 runs 17 residues.

Only a few counts were recorded for this clone. The CDR3 region is CASSLAGVGSYEQYF. DNA of the CDR3: TGTGCCAGCAGCTTAGCGGGAGTTGGGTCCTACGAGCAGTACTTC. The chain recombines TRBV7-9 with TRBJ2-7; weak D call: TRBD2 (5 bases). The CDR3 covers 15 residues. Germline V gene sequence: CDR1 SEHNR, CDR2 FQNEAQ (reference sequence). With 0 bases removed from V and 1 base from J, the gap between germline ends came to 10 bases. Supplemented by reference TRBV7-9 and TRBJ2-7, the full variable domain reads DTGVSQNPRHKITKRGQNVTFRCDPISEHNRLYWYRQTLGQGPEFLTYFQNEAQLEKSRLLSDRFSAERPKGSFSTLEIQRTEQGDSAMYLCASSLAGVGSYEQYFGPGTRLTVT.

This clone has only one observation. This rearrangement joins TRBV30 to TRBJ1-2, with D possibly matching TRBD1 (6 bases). The CDR3 is 14 residues long. Germline V gene sequence: CDR1 GTSNPN, CDR2 SVGIG (reference sequence). V was clipped by 3 bases and J by 7 bases, with 18 bases between them. CDR3 DNA: TGTGCCTGGAGCAAAAGGACAGAAGGTCCTGGCTACACCTTC. Translation gives CAWSKRTEGPGYTF.

The J gene is TRBJ2-7, the V gene TRBV6-6; tentatively, D is TRBD1 (6 bases). The CDR3 consists of 14 residues. CDR1 is MNHNY and CDR2 is SVGAGI in the germline V gene (reference sequence). V lost 2 bases, J lost 6 bases, and 14 bases lay in between. CDR3 region: CASSYAAVRGEQYF. DNA for the CDR3: TGTGCCAGCAGTTACGCCGCCGTCAGGGGCGAGCAGTACTTC.